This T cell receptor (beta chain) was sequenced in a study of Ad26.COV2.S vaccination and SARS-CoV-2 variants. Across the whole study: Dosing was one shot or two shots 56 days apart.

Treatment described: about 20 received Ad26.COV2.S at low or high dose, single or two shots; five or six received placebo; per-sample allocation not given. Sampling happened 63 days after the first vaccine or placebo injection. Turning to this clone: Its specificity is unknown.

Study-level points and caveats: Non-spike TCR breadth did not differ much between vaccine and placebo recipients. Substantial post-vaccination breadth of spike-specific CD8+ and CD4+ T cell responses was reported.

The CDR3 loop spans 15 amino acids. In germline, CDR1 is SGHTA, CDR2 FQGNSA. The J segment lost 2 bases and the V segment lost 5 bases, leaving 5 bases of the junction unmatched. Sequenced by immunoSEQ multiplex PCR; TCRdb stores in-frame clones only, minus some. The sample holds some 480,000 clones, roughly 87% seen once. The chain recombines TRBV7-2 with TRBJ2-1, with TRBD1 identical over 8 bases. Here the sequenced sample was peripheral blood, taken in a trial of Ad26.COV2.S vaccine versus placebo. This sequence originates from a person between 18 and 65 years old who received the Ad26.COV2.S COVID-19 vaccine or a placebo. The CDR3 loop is CASSNQGAAYNEQFF. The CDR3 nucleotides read TGTGCCAGCAGCAATCAGGGGGCGGCCTACAATGAGCAGTTCTTC.